The rows below give T cell receptor beta chains drawn from one sample of a study of cytomegalovirus exposure and HLA in healthy donors. TCRdb's copy holds only in-frame clones and misses some; the assay was immunoSEQ multiplex PCR. Among 150,000 to 200,000 clones, 65% to 85% were seen once, and the ten largest hold about 7%. The sample was PBMCs. These receptors all come from a woman aged 25-40 years in good health and CMV-seropositive. CDR3s include the opening cysteine and the closing phenylalanine or tryptophan. D genes are given only for firm matches. Some rows have no size entry. The others give once, few or many, or a class for an expanded clone.

V	J	D	size	DNA	CDR3
TRBV28	TRBJ1-6	TRBD1	-	TGTGCCAGCAGAACGACAGGGCCCTATAATTCACCCCTCCACTTT	CASRTTGPYNSPLHF
TRBV9	TRBJ2-5	-	-	TGTGCCAGCTCCCTGCCAGGGGAAGAGACCCAGTACTTC	CASSLPGEETQYF
TRBV29-1	TRBJ2-1	TRBD2	-	TGCAGCGTCCGAAGCGGGGGGGCGGTTAATGAGCAGTTCTTC	CSVRSGGAVNEQFF
TRBV2	TRBJ2-1	TRBD1	-	TGTGCCAGCAGATATGGACAGGGGGAAATCAATGAGCAGTTCTTC	CASRYGQGEINEQFF
TRBV6-5	TRBJ2-2	TRBD2	few	TGTGCCATGCGGGGGGGCCACGGGGAGCTGTTTTTT	CAMRGGHGELFF
TRBV21-1	TRBJ2-7	-	-	TGTGCCAGCAGCAAAAGGGGACAGGGCTACGAGCAGTACTTC	CASSKRGQGYEQYF
TRBV5-8	TRBJ2-7	TRBD1	-	TGTGCCAGCAGCATCCTGACAGGGGCACCGGGGGAGCAGTACTTC	CASSILTGAPGEQYF
TRBV9	TRBJ1-5	-	-	TGTGCCAGCAGCCTTAGTAGCAATCAGCCCCAGCATTTT	CASSLSSNQPQHF
TRBV6-5	TRBJ1-4	-	-	TGTGCCAGCAGTGCCCGGTTGTACAGCTTACAAAAACTGTTTTTT	CASSARLYSLQKLFF
TRBV6-5	TRBJ2-3	TRBD2	-	TGTGCCAGCAGTAACCGGGGGGGAAGCACAGATACGCAGTATTTT	CASSNRGGSTDTQYF
TRBV5-1	TRBJ1-2	TRBD1	-	TGCGCCAGCAGCTCGTTACAGGGGGGGAAGAGTGGCTACACCTTC	CASSSLQGGKSGYTF
TRBV6-5	TRBJ1-4	TRBD1	-	TGTGCCAGCAGACCCCGGGACAGCTTATGGGAAAAACTGTTTTTT	CASRPRDSLWEKLFF
TRBV5-4	TRBJ1-1	TRBD1	-	TGTGCCAGCAGCTTGGGACAGGGTTCGAGAACGGGCACTGAAGCTTTCTTT	CASSLGQGSRTGTEAFF